These 6 T cell receptor beta chains share one sample of origin, sequenced in a study of T cell changes during pregnancy in multiple sclerosis. Sequencing used immunoSEQ multiplex PCR; TCRdb keeps in-frame clones, though not all of them. The data show some 54,000 clones, with 93% seen just once and under 2% held by the top ten. Sequenced material: peripheral blood, taken after pregnancy. These receptors came from a female donor with multiple sclerosis, enrolled in a pregnancy study.

The chain employs TRBV7-2 and TRBJ2-7; D is possibly TRBD1 (6 bases). The germline V and J ends were trimmed by 0 bases and 6 bases, with 12 bases remaining between them. Germline loops: CDR1 SGHTA, CDR2 FQGNSA. CDR3 length: 14 amino acids. In nucleotides, the CDR3 is TGTGCCAGCAGCTTAGCAGGGGGATCCAGCGAGCAGTACTTC. Its protein product is CASSLAGGSSEQYF.

The V and J genes are TRBV11-3 and TRBJ2-1; 11 positions match TRBD2. Germline trimming cut 5 bases from V and 9 bases from J; bases unmatched to any gene: 12. CDR3 size: 16 residues. CDR1 is SGHNT and CDR2 is YENEEA in the germline V gene. The CDR3 nucleotides read TGTGCCAGCAGCCCAGCCGGTAGCGGGAGGGTAGGTGAGCAGTTCTTC. Protein product: CASSPAGSGRVGEQFF.

The chain recombines TRBV5-5 with TRBJ1-2; the D gene is possibly TRBD1 (6 bases). Germline V lookup: CDR1 SGHKS, CDR2 YYEKEE (reference sequence). CDR3 length: 14 residues. V lost 4 bases and J lost 8, with 18 bases in between. The CDR3 here is CASSPDRGARGYTF. For the CDR3, the DNA is TGTGCCAGCAGCCCAGATCGGGGGGCAAGAGGCTACACCTTC.

This chain joins TRBV25-1 and TRBJ1-6; D possibly corresponds to TRBD1 (6 bases). This CDR3 is built from 14 residues. Trimming cost V 9 bases and J 5 bases, with 14 bases left between them. Germline lookup yields CDR1 MGHDK and CDR2 SYGVNS. The CDR3 region is CASGTLVNNSPLHF. The CDR3 DNA is TGTGCCAGTGGGACATTAGTTAATAATTCACCCCTCCACTTT.

The CDR3 nucleotides read TGTGCCAGCAGCCGCGGCGGAACAGGGGATAGCGGGAGGGCCGGGGAGCTGTTTTTT. Protein: CASSRGGTGDSGRAGELFF. The V and J genes are TRBV11-1 and TRBJ2-2; 11 bases are a match to TRBD2. V trimming: 5 bases; J trimming: 6 bases; junction bases outside the gene matches: 17. CDR1 is SGHAT and CDR2 is FQDESV in the germline V gene (reference sequence). The CDR3 sequence is 19 residues long.

The CDR3 here is CASTQNTEAFF. The CDR3 nucleotides read TGTGCCAGCACCCAAAACACTGAAGCTTTCTTT. The chain carries TRBV11-3 and TRBJ1-1; D unresolved. The CDR3 is 11 residues long. The V end was cut by 7 bases, the J end by 2 bases, with 5 bases between. Germline loops: CDR1 SGHNT, CDR2 YENEEA.